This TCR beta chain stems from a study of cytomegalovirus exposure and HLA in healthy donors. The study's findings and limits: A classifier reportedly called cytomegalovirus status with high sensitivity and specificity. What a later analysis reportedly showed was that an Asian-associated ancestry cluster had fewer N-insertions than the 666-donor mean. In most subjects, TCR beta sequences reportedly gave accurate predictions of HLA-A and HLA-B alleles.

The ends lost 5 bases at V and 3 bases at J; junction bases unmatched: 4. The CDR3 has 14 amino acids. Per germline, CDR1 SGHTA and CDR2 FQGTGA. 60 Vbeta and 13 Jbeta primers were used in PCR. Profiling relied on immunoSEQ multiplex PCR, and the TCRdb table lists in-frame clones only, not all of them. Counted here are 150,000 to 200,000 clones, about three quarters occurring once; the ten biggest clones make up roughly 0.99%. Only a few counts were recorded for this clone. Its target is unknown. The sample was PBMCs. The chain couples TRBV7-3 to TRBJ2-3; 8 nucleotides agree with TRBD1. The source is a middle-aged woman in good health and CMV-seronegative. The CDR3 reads CASSPGGRTDTQYF. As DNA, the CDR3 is TGTGCCAGCAGCCCAGGGGGCAGGACAGATACGCAGTATTTT.